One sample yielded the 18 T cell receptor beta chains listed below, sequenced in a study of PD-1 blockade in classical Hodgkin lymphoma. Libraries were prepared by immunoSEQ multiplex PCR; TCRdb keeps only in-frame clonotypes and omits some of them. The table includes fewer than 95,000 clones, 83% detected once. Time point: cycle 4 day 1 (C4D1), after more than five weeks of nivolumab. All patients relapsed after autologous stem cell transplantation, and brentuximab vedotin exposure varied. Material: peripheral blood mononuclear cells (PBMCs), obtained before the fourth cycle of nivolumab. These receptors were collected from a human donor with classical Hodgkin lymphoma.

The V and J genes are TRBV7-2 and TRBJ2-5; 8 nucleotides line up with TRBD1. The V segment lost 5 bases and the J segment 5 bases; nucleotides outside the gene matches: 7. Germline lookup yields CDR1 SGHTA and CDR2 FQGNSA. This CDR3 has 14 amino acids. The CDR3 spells CASSSWTGLETQYF. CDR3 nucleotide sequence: TGTGCCAGCAGCAGTTGGACAGGGTTGGAGACCCAGTACTTC.

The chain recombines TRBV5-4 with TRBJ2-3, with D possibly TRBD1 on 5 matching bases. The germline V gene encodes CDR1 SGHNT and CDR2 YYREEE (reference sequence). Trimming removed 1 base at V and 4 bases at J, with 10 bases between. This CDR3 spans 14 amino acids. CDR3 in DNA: TGTGCCAGCAGCTTGACAGGCTCCCCAGATACGCAGTATTTT. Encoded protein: CASSLTGSPDTQYF.

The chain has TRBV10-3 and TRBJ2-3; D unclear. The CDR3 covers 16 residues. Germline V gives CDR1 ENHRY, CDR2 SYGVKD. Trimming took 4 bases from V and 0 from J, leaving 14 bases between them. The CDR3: CAISGPKGASTDTQYF. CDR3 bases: TGTGCCATCAGTGGCCCTAAGGGCGCTAGCACAGATACGCAGTATTTT.

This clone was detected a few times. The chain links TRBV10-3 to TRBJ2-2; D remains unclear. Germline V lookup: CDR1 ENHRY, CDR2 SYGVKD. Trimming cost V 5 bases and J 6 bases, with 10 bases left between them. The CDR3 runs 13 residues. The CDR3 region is CAISWAPAGELFF. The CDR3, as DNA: TGTGCCATCAGTTGGGCCCCAGCCGGGGAGCTGTTTTTT.

CDR3 bases: TGTGCCTGGGGGGGGAACAATCAGCCCCAGCATTTT. It yields the protein CAWGGNNQPQHF. The V and J genes are TRBV30 and TRBJ1-5, with D perhaps matching TRBD1 (5 bases). V lost 5 bases, J lost 3 bases, and 8 bases lay in between. This CDR3 region has 12 residues. Germline V gene lookup returns CDR1 GTSNPN and CDR2 SVGIG (reference sequence).

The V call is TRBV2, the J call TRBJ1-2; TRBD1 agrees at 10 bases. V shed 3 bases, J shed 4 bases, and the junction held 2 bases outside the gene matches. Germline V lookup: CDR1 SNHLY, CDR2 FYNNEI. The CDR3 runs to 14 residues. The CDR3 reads CASSEWTGGYGYTF. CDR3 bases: TGTGCCAGCAGTGAGTGGACAGGGGGCTATGGCTACACCTTC.

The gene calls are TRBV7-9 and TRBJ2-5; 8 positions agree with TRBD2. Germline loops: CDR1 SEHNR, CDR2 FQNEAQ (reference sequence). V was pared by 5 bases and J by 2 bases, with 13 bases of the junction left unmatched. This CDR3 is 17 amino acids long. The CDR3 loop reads CASSPGVAGGGQETQYF. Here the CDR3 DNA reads TGTGCCAGCAGCCCCGGAGTGGCGGGAGGAGGTCAAGAGACCCAGTACTTC.

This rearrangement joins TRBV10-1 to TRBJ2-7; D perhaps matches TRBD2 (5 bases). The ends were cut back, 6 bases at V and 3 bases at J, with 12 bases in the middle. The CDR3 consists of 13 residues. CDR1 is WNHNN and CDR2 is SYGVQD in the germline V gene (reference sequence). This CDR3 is CASRLPGYYEQYF. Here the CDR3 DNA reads TGCGCCAGCAGACTCCCGGGATACTACGAGCAGTACTTC.

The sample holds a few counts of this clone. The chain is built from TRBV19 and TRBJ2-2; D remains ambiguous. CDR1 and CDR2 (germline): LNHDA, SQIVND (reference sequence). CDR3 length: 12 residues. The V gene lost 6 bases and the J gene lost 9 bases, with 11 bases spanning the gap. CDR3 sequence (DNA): TGTGCCAGTAGAGCCCCCGGCCGGGAGCTGTTTTTT. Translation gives CASRAPGRELFF.

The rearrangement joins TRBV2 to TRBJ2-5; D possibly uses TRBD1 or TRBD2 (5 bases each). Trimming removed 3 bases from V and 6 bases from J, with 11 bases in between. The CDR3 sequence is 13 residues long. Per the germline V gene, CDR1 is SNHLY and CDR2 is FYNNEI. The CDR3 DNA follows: TGTGCCAGCAGTGAGGGTGGGGGTCAGACCCAGTACTTC. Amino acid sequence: CASSEGGGQTQYF.

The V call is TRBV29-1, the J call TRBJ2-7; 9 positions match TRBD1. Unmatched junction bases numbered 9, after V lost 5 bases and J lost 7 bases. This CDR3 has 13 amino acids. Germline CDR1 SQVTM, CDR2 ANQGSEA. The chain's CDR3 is CSVRGQGIREQYF. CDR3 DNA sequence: TGCAGCGTTAGGGGACAGGGAATCCGGGAGCAGTACTTC.

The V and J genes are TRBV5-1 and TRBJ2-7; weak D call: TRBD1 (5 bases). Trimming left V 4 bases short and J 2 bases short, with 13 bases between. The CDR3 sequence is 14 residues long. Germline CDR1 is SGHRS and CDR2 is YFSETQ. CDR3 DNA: TGCGCCAGCAGCCAGGGTAGTGCCGCCTACGAGCAGTACTTC. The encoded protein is CASSQGSAAYEQYF.

In DNA, the CDR3 is TGTGCCAGCAGTCTTTTGCTAGCGGGGGGCCTCTCCTACAATGAGCAGTTCTTC. Translated, it gives CASSLLLAGGLSYNEQFF. The gene calls are TRBV2 and TRBJ2-1; 11 bases align to TRBD2. J lost 0 bases, V lost 5 bases, and 9 bases had no gene match. Germline V CDR1 and CDR2: SNHLY, FYNNEI. The CDR3 spans 18 residues.

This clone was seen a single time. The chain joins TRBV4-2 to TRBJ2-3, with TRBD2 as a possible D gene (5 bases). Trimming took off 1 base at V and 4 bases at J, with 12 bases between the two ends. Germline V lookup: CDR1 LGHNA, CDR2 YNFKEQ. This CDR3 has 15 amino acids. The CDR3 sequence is CASSQGGPGADTQYF. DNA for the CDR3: TGTGCCAGCAGCCAAGGCGGCCCCGGGGCAGATACGCAGTATTTT.

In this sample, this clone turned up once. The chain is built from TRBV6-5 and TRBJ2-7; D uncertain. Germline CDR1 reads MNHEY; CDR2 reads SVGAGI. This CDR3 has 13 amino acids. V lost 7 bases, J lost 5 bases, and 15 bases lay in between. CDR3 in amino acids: CASTKTNGHEQYF. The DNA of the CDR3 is TGTGCCAGCACCAAGACAAATGGCCACGAGCAGTACTTC.

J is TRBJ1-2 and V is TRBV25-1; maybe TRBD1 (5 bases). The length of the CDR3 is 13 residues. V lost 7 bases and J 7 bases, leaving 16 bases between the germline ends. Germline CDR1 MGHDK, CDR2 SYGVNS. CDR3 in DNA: TGTGCCAGCATGGGGGATCCCCCCTTTGGCTACACCTTC. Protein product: CASMGDPPFGYTF.

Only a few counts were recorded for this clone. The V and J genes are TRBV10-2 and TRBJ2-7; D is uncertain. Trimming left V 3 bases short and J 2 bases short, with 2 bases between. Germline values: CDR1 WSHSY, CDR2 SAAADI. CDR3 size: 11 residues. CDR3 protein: CASSETYEQYF. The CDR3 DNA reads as TGCGCCAGCAGTGAAACCTACGAGCAGTACTTC.

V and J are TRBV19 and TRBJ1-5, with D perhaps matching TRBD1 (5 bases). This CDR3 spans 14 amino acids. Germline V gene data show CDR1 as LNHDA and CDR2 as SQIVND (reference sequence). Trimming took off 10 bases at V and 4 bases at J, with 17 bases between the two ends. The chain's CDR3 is CATEAGGWNQPQHF. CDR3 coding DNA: TGTGCCACCGAGGCGGGGGGATGGAATCAGCCCCAGCATTTT.